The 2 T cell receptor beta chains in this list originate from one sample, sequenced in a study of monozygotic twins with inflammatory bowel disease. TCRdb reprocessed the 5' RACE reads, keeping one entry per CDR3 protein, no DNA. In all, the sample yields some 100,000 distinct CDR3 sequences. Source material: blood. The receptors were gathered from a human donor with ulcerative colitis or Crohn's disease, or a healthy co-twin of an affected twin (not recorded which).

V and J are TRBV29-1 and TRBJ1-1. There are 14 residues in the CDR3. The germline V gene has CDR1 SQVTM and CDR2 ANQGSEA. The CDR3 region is CSVKNWVYDTEAFF.

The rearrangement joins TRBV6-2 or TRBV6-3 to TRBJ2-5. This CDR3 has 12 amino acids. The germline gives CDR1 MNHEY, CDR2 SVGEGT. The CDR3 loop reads CASSHPTETQYF.